Presented here are 32 T cell receptor beta chains from one specimen sequenced in a study of regulatory T cells in long-lasting Graves disease. Library construction for TCR beta used iRepertoire HTBI primers and Arm-PCR of CDR3 regions. TCRdb re-called the multiplex PCR reads through MiXCR, storing one row per CDR3 protein. The table records roughly 420,000 distinct CDR3 sequences, roughly a sixth of them present only once. Time point here: newly diagnosed GD, antithyroid drugs for less than 3 months. PBMCs were the source of the RNA used for TCR sequencing. The source material was peripheral blood mononuclear cells (PBMCs), sampled at new diagnosis, from a patient treated with antithyroid drugs. Receptor source: a female donor with Graves disease.

V and J are TRBV29-1 and TRBJ2-2; unclear D gene. In germline, CDR1 is SQVTM, CDR2 ANQGSEA. CDR3 length equals 12 residues. The V end was cut by 3 bases, the J end by 5 bases, with 7 bases between. The CDR3 bases are TGCAGCGTTGATACGGAGACCGGGGAGCTGTTTTTT. This encodes CSVDTETGELFF.

In this sample, this clonotype turned up many times. This chain uses TRBV2 with TRBJ2-7; the D gene is possibly TRBD1 (7 bases). The CDR3 loop spans 14 amino acids. The V gene lost 3 bases and the J gene lost 4 bases, with 13 bases spanning the gap. CDR1 is SNHLY, CDR2 FYNNEI, per germline. The CDR3 here is CASSERAGGYEQYF. The CDR3 nucleotides are TGTGCCAGCAGTGAGCGGGCAGGGGGGTACGAGCAGTACTTC.

This clonotype occurred many times. This rearrangement joins TRBV10-1 to TRBJ1-5; tentative D call: TRBD1 (5 bases). Trimming took off 4 bases at V and 4 bases at J, with 20 bases between the two ends. CDR3 length equals 17 residues. CDR1 WNHNN and CDR2 SYGVQD come from the germline V gene (reference sequence). The CDR3 sequence is CASSAVVWGTGNQPQHF. DNA for the CDR3: TGCGCCAGCAGTGCTGTCGTATGGGGGACTGGTAATCAGCCCCAGCATTTT.

This clonotype was observed at least ten times. The chain combines TRBV27 with TRBJ2-3, with TRBD2 identical over 7 bases. The V segment lost 5 bases and the J segment 4 bases; nucleotides outside the gene matches: 18. Germline V gene data show CDR1 as MNHEY and CDR2 as SMNVEV (reference sequence). CDR3 length: 18 residues. CDR3 coding DNA: TGTGCCAGCAGTAGGCCCGGGGCCTGGGATACTAGCGCAGATACGCAGTATTTT. This encodes CASSRPGAWDTSADTQYF.

This clonotype occurred many times. V gene TRBV20-1 combines with J gene TRBJ2-7, with D uncertain. V was clipped by 6 bases and J by 3 bases, with 21 bases between them. The CDR3 runs 15 residues. The germline V gene encodes CDR1 DFQATT and CDR2 SNEGSKA (reference sequence). CDR3 sequence reads: CSAPRATVQSYEQYF. CDR3 nucleotides: TGCAGTGCCCCGCGTGCCACTGTCCAAAGCTACGAGCAGTACTTC.

The chain couples TRBV9 to TRBJ2-1; a weak D match, TRBD2 (6 bases). Germline V lookup: CDR1 SGDLS, CDR2 YYNGEE. V dropped 0 bases and J dropped 0 bases, with 7 bases sitting between them. The CDR3 is made up of 15 amino acids. In nucleotides, the CDR3 is TGTGCCAGCAGCGTAGACGGGGGCTCCTACAATGAGCAGTTCTTC. Translating it yields CASSVDGGSYNEQFF.

This clonotype was detected ten times or more. The chain is built from TRBV19 and TRBJ2-2; D might be TRBD2 (5 bases). The CDR3 length is 13 residues. The V gene lost 3 bases and the J gene lost 6 bases, with 8 bases spanning the gap. From germline, CDR1 is LNHDA and CDR2 SQIVND (reference sequence). The CDR3 nucleotides read TGTGCCAGTAGTATGGGGAGACCCGGGGAGCTGTTTTTT. Its protein is CASSMGRPGELFF.

The table lists this clonotype with many counts. This chain connects TRBV20-1 to TRBJ1-1; D ambiguous. The germline gives CDR1 DFQATT, CDR2 SNEGSKA (reference sequence). Trimming stripped 6 bases from V and 1 base from J, with 18 bases between. This CDR3 is 15 amino acids long. In DNA, the CDR3 is TGCAGTGCCCTCATTCCGACCGCAACGAACACTGAAGCTTTCTTT. Its translation: CSALIPTATNTEAFF.

This clonotype was seen ten or more times. The V gene is TRBV20-1, the J gene TRBJ2-7; TRBD1 might be the D (6 bases). Germline loops: CDR1 DFQATT, CDR2 SNEGSKA (reference sequence). The V end was cut by 5 bases, the J end by 5 bases, with 22 bases between. This CDR3 has 15 residues. CDR3: CSAAHYTGSVHEQYF. The CDR3 DNA reads as TGCAGTGCTGCCCACTATACAGGGTCCGTCCACGAGCAGTACTTC.

This clonotype was observed at least ten times. The chain is built from TRBV7-9 and TRBJ1-5; possible D gene TRBD1, 5 bases. V gave up 8 bases and J gave up 3 bases, with 8 bases separating them. Per germline, CDR1 SEHNR and CDR2 FQNEAQ (reference sequence). The CDR3 is 12 residues long. The CDR3 sequence: CASQQANQPQHF. The CDR3 region has the DNA TGTGCCAGCCAACAGGCCAATCAGCCCCAGCATTTT.

This clonotype has just a few counts. The rearrangement uses TRBV7-3 and TRBJ2-5, with a tentative D call TRBD1 (6 bases). Trimming removed 5 bases from V and 5 bases from J, with 18 bases in between. Germline V gives CDR1 SGHTA, CDR2 FQGTGA. The CDR3 is made up of 15 amino acids. The CDR3 loop reads CASSRTGIPRETQYF. CDR3 DNA: TGTGCCAGCAGCCGCACAGGGATCCCTCGGGAGACCCAGTACTTC.

The table lists this clonotype with a count of one. The V gene is TRBV15, the J gene TRBJ2-4, with 7 bases lining up with TRBD1. Per the germline V gene, CDR1 is LNHNV and CDR2 is YYDKDF (reference sequence). V lost 3 bases to trimming and J lost 4 bases; unmatched junction nucleotides: 0. The CDR3 contains 13 residues. The CDR3 region is CATSRGQKNIQYF. DNA for the CDR3: TGTGCCACCAGCAGGGGACAGAAAAACATTCAGTACTTC.

In its sample, this clonotype was seen many times. The CDR3: CASSIETSGGSSYNEQFF. CDR3 nucleotide sequence: TGTGCCAGTAGTATAGAGACTAGCGGGGGAAGCTCCTACAATGAGCAGTTCTTC. This rearrangement joins TRBV19 to TRBJ2-1, with 12 bases aligning to TRBD2. The germline V gene encodes CDR1 LNHDA and CDR2 SQIVND (reference sequence). Trimming took 0 bases from V and 0 from J; bases not matched to a gene: 3. This CDR3 comprises 18 residues.

This clonotype has at least ten counts. This chain links TRBV12-3 or TRBV12-4 with TRBJ2-1; D is undetermined. This CDR3 region has 11 residues. The ends were cut back, 4 bases at V and 16 bases at J, with 14 bases in the middle. CDR3 coding DNA: TGTGCCAGCAGTTCTTCCTCGGGTAACTTCTTC. Translated, it gives CASSSSSGNFF.

This clonotype was observed at least ten times. The chain recombines TRBV7-2 with TRBJ1-5; D gene unclear. Germline values: CDR1 SGHTA, CDR2 FQGNSA. Deletions cut 5 bases from V and 1 base from J, with 12 bases between. The CDR3 spans 15 residues. Here the CDR3 DNA reads TGTGCCAGCAGCGTCGGGGTGAGCAGCAATCAGCCCCAGCATTTT. Amino acid sequence: CASSVGVSSNQPQHF. The complete variable domain, with remaining parts taken from reference TRBV7-2 and TRBJ1-5, reads GAGVSQSPSNKVTEKGKDVELRCDPISGHTALYWYRQSLGQGLEFLIYFQGNSAPDKSGLPSDRFSAERTGGSVSTLTIQRTQQEDSAVYLCASSVGVSSNQPQHFGDGTRLSIL.

This clonotype was counted a few times. This chain uses TRBV20-1 with TRBJ1-3; D is perhaps TRBD1 (6 bases). V was clipped by 0 bases and J by 2 bases, with 17 bases between them. From germline, CDR1 is DFQATT and CDR2 SNEGSKA (reference sequence). The CDR3 runs 17 residues. The CDR3 loop is CSARDDGQGIAGNTIYF. The CDR3, as DNA: TGCAGTGCTAGAGATGACGGGCAGGGGATAGCTGGAAACACCATATATTTT.

This clonotype turned up a few times. The chain employs TRBV6-5 and TRBJ2-4; the D gene is possibly TRBD1 (6 bases). The germline CDR1 and CDR2 sequences are MNHEY and SVGAGI. V lost 2 bases and J 6 bases, leaving 11 bases between the germline ends. The length of the CDR3 is 14 residues. The CDR3 DNA is TGTGCCAGCAGTTACAAGGGACATGGAAACATTCAGTACTTC. It encodes CASSYKGHGNIQYF.

This clonotype was recorded at least ten times. A junction end diverges from the germline sequence, so it may reflect a read error. The chain carries TRBV2 and TRBJ1-3; D not resolved. The length of the CDR3 is 16 residues. CDR1 and CDR2 (germline): SNHLY, FYNNEI. CDR3 protein: CASSEYTRPPGNTIYF. CDR3 nucleotide sequence: TGTGCCAGCAGTGAATATACCAGGCCTCCTGGTAACACCATATATTTT.

This clonotype appeared a few times. The chain is built from TRBV7-2 and TRBJ1-3, with D possibly matching TRBD1 (6 bases). Germline V gives CDR1 SGHTA, CDR2 FQGNSA. This CDR3 spans 15 amino acids. With 0 bases removed from V and 1 base from J, the gap between germline ends came to 7 bases. CDR3 DNA sequence: TGTGCCAGCAGCTTAGCGGGGGCATCTGGAAACACCATATATTTT. Translation: CASSLAGASGNTIYF.

This clonotype was found many times. V usage is TRBV2 and J usage is TRBJ2-3; possible D gene TRBD1, 5 bases. Trimming shortened V by 4 bases and J by 0 bases, and 20 bases separated the two germline ends. This CDR3 spans 18 amino acids. Germline assignment: CDR1 SNHLY and CDR2 FYNNEI. CDR3 sequence reads: CASSGIVGRAYSTDTQYF. The CDR3 DNA is TGTGCCAGCAGTGGGATTGTGGGCAGGGCCTACAGCACAGATACGCAGTATTTT.

This clonotype was seen at least ten times. The V and J genes are TRBV12-3 or TRBV12-4 and TRBJ2-3, with 10 nucleotides matching TRBD2. This CDR3 comprises 16 residues. V dropped 6 bases and J dropped 6; count of bases not matched to a gene: 12. The CDR3 here is CASSRVSGGGGDTQYF. In DNA form, the CDR3 reads TGTGCCAGCAGCCGTGTGAGCGGGGGGGGGGGGGATACGCAGTATTTT.

This clonotype was detected only a few times. The V gene is TRBV3-1, the J gene TRBJ2-3, with D tentatively TRBD2 (5 bases). Germline V gives CDR1 LGHDT, CDR2 YNNKEL (reference sequence). V lost 4 bases, J lost 2 bases, and 16 bases lay in between. The CDR3 extends over 16 amino acids. CDR3 sequence: CASSPPRETDTDTQYF. The CDR3 DNA sequence: TGTGCCAGCAGCCCCCCTCGGGAAACAGACACAGATACGCAGTATTTT.

The rearrangement links TRBV4-1 to TRBJ2-1; 10 bases line up with TRBD2. CDR3 size: 15 residues. V gave up 5 bases and J gave up 6 bases; unmatched junction bases: 7. Germline V gene lookup returns CDR1 MGHRA and CDR2 YSYEKL. In nucleotides, the CDR3 is TGCGCCAGCAGCGCAGCGGGGGGGCTCGGCAATGAGCAGTTCTTC. It specifies CASSAAGGLGNEQFF.

This clonotype was recorded at least ten times. The chain recombines TRBV12-3 or TRBV12-4 with TRBJ2-6; 9 bases align to TRBD1. Trimming cost V 6 bases and J 0 bases; bases outside gene matches: 9. This CDR3 region has 18 residues. The CDR3 nucleotides are TGTGCCAGCAGCCCAAACACAGGGGGCCACTCTGGGGCCAACGTCCTGACTTTC. This gives the protein CASSPNTGGHSGANVLTF.

Comment on this clonotype: Just one base apart from a much larger clone, this may be a read error. The V and J genes are TRBV20-1 and TRBJ1-2; D gene uncertain. V was clipped by 1 base and J by 3 bases, with 15 bases between them. CDR3 length equals 15 residues. Germline assignment: CDR1 DFQATT and CDR2 SNEGSKA (reference sequence). As DNA, the CDR3 is TGCAGTGCTAGAGGGTGCTGTAGTAATTACTATGGCTACACCTTC. Protein sequence: CSARGCCSNYYGYTF.

This clonotype came up a few times. The chain uses TRBV10-2 and TRBJ2-7, with 7 bases lining up with TRBD1. Germline V gene data show CDR1 as WSHSY and CDR2 as SAAADI. The CDR3 consists of 12 residues. Trimming cost V 7 bases and J 7 bases; bases outside gene matches: 7. This CDR3 reads CASKGTALEQYF. CDR3 nucleotide sequence: TGCGCCAGCAAGGGGACAGCGCTTGAGCAGTACTTC.

In its sample, this clonotype was seen many times. The chain carries TRBV7-2 and TRBJ2-1; 9 bases match TRBD2. This CDR3 has 15 amino acids. Trimming took 5 bases from V and 3 from J; bases not matched to a gene: 5. CDR1 and CDR2 (germline): SGHTA, FQGNSA. The CDR3 DNA follows: TGTGCCAGCAGCCAAGCTAGCGGGGTCTACAATGAGCAGTTCTTC. Translated, it gives CASSQASGVYNEQFF.

This clonotype was seen many times. V and J are TRBV5-5 and TRBJ1-2; 11 positions match TRBD1. Germline assignment: CDR1 SGHKS and CDR2 YYEKEE (reference sequence). CDR3 size: 15 residues. V shed 6 bases, J shed 7 bases, and the junction held 11 bases outside the gene matches. CDR3 in amino acids: CASNSVGTGGGGYTF. The DNA for the CDR3 is TGTGCCAGCAACTCGGTGGGGACAGGGGGAGGTGGCTACACCTTC.

This clonotype was seen at least ten times. The rearrangement joins TRBV7-8 to TRBJ2-1, with unresolved D. The CDR3 has 16 residues. Trimming removed 5 bases from V and 7 bases from J, with 21 bases in between. Germline-derived CDR1 and CDR2 are SGHVS and FQNEAQ. This CDR3 is CASSPRRRPKTNEQFF. The DNA of the CDR3 is TGTGCCAGCAGCCCAAGACGTCGCCCGAAGACTAATGAGCAGTTCTTC.

The chain carries TRBV11-1 and TRBJ2-3; TRBD2 matches at 9 bases. The germline V gene has CDR1 SGHAT and CDR2 FQDESV (reference sequence). Unmatched junction bases numbered 9, after V lost 3 bases and J lost 5 bases. The CDR3 is 16 residues long. In DNA form, the CDR3 reads TGTGCCAGCAGCTTCGGACTAGCGTTCACTGTAGATACGCAGTATTTT. Protein: CASSFGLAFTVDTQYF.

The rearrangement links TRBV12-3 or TRBV12-4 to TRBJ2-2, with 12 bases that match TRBD2. The CDR3 extends over 16 amino acids. V lost 6 bases and J lost 1; bases outside the gene matches: 3. CDR3: CASRPGLAGNTGELFF. Here the CDR3 DNA reads TGTGCCAGCAGACCGGGACTAGCGGGGAACACCGGGGAGCTGTTTTTT.

This clonotype was observed a handful of times. A much larger clone lies a single base off, so this may be a read error. The chain is built from TRBV14 and TRBJ2-3; D is unresolved. Germline-derived CDR1 and CDR2 are SGHDN and FVKESK. The CDR3 loop spans 12 amino acids. The CDR3 region has the DNA TGTGCCAGCAGCCAAGAGGTTGGTCTTAGGTGGTTT. This gives the protein CASSQEVGLRWF.